The 2 T cell receptor beta chains listed next were all sequenced from one sample in a study of blood T cell repertoires in COVID-19. Here immunoSEQ multiplex PCR was the method, and the copy in TCRdb shows in-frame clones only, minus some. The profile shows some 50,000 clones, approximately 87% of them singletons. The source material was peripheral blood. The receptors stem from a woman older than 75 with COVID-19, enrolled during active disease.

V and J are TRBV6-6 and TRBJ1-3, with D possibly being TRBD1 (5 bases). V was cut by 6 bases and J by 0 bases, with 9 bases left in between. The CDR3 spans 14 residues. Germline V gives CDR1 MNHNY, CDR2 SVGAGI (reference sequence). The CDR3 loop is CASSPDSSGNTIYF. The CDR3 nucleotides are TGTGCCAGCAGCCCCGACAGCTCTGGAAACACCATATATTTT.

This chain joins TRBV5-6 and TRBJ1-1; 9 bases map to TRBD1. Trimming cost V 6 bases and J 1 base; bases outside gene matches: 13. CDR1 and CDR2 from the germline V gene are SGHDT and YYEEEE. This CDR3 region has 17 residues. The CDR3 here is CASTFAGTGRRNTEAFF. The CDR3, as DNA: TGTGCCAGCACCTTCGCGGGGACAGGGAGGAGGAACACTGAAGCTTTCTTT.